This T cell receptor (beta chain) was documented in a study of CD8+CD57+ T cells in acquired aplastic anemia. CDR3 size: 11 residues. Trimming took off 7 bases at V and 0 bases at J, with 5 bases between the two ends. The germline V gene has CDR1 SQVTM and CDR2 ANQGSEA. Profiling that covered TCR beta VDJ and CDR3 relied on genomic DNA as its template. MiXCR, applied by TCRdb to the reads, yields one record per CDR3 protein. This table holds 110,000 or so distinct CDR3 sequences, around 50% found once. The gene calls are TRBV29-1 and TRBJ2-3; unclear D gene. Input material: sorted CD4+, CD8+, or CD8+CD57+ T cells (not recorded which) from PBMCs. The source of this sequence is a human donor in good health, serving as a control. The CDR3 loop reads CSAVSTDTQYF. CDR3 nucleotides: TGCAGCGCTGTGAGCACAGATACGCAGTATTTT.